The T cell receptor beta chain described here comes from a study of blood T cell repertoires in COVID-19. As for the study in general: Nucleic acid was either cDNA or gDNA, and it came from T cells, B-cell-depleted T cells, or PBMCs.

The repertoire was sequenced with immunoSEQ multiplex PCR; TCRdb's copy has only in-frame clones and lacks some. The sample holds about 70,000 clones; more than 75% are singletons and the top ten take approximately 27%. The receptor was isolated from an elderly woman with active or convalescent COVID-19. The sequenced sample consisted of peripheral blood.

CDR3 in DNA: TGCAGCGCCGAGGAAGGGGTAGATACGCAGTATTTT. Its protein is CSAEEGVDTQYF. The J gene is TRBJ2-3, the V gene TRBV29-1, with a weak D call TRBD1 (5 bases). The CDR3 is 12 amino acids. V lost 7 bases and J 5 bases, leaving 13 bases between the germline ends. In germline, CDR1 is SQVTM, CDR2 ANQGSEA.